Listed here are 30 T cell receptor beta chains from one sample, sequenced in a study of regulatory T cells in long-lasting Graves disease. Time point here: persistent/refractory GD, antithyroid drugs over 5 years with positive TRAb. From PBMCs, RNA was extracted and then used to make the TCR library. In building TCR beta libraries, iRepertoire HTBI primers were used together with Arm-PCR of CDR3 regions. TCRdb itself ran the multiplex PCR reads through MiXCR, one entry per CDR3 protein. The sample shows some 470,000 distinct CDR3 sequences, about 22% of them seen only once. The specimen was peripheral blood mononuclear cells (PBMCs), collected when the disease was refractory, from a patient treated with antithyroid drugs. All receptors come from a female donor with Graves disease.

Ten or more counts support this clonotype. The chain recombines TRBV28 with TRBJ1-4, with a weak D call TRBD1 (5 bases). The germline V gene encodes CDR1 MDHEN and CDR2 SYDVKM. V lost 5 bases and J 0 bases, leaving 13 bases between the germline ends. The CDR3 sequence is 16 residues long. The CDR3, as DNA: TGTGCCAGCAGTCCGGGGCAGTTTGCAACTAATGAAAAACTGTTTTTT. Translating it yields CASSPGQFATNEKLFF.

This clonotype was seen a few times. The chain uses TRBV4-3 and TRBJ1-1; no definite D call. Trimming removed 3 bases from V and 0 bases from J, with 11 bases in between. Germline V CDR1 and CDR2: LGHNA, YSLEER. This CDR3 is built from 15 residues. CDR3 nucleotides: TGCGCCAGCAGCCATTCTCGTAACTTGAACACTGAAGCTTTCTTT. Translated: CASSHSRNLNTEAFF.

This clonotype was counted at least ten times. The chain couples TRBV28 to TRBJ1-1, with D possibly TRBD1 on 6 matching bases. The V gene's germline CDR1 is MDHEN and CDR2 SYDVKM. The V end was cut by 8 bases, the J end by 11 bases, with 18 bases between. The CDR3 covers 12 residues. The CDR3 loop reads CASVQGTEVAFF. The CDR3 nucleotides read TGTGCCAGCGTCCAGGGGACGGAGGTGGCTTTCTTT.

This clonotype came up many times. CDR3 DNA: TGTGCCAGCAGCGACGACAGGGCCCCGAGCGAGCAGTACTTC. Its translation: CASSDDRAPSEQYF. The rearrangement uses TRBV13 and TRBJ2-7; 7 bases align to TRBD1. Trimming at V came to 5 bases and at J to 6 bases, leaving 10 bases not matched to a gene. From germline, CDR1 is PRHDT and CDR2 FYEKMQ (reference sequence). This CDR3 has 14 residues.

The V call is TRBV28, the J call TRBJ1-2; no clear D gene. The CDR3 loop spans 11 amino acids. CDR1 is MDHEN and CDR2 is SYDVKM in the germline V gene. Trimming removed 11 bases from V and 8 bases from J, with 15 bases in between. CDR3 residues: CACSAATGYTF. The CDR3 nucleotides are TGTGCCTGTTCGGCGGCAACCGGCTACACCTTC.

This clonotype was detected only a few times. As DNA, the CDR3 is TGCGCCAGCAGCCACGCGACAGGGGCCACCGGGGAGCTGTTTTTT. Translation: CASSHATGATGELFF. This chain links TRBV4-1 with TRBJ2-2; 8 bases line up with TRBD1. Trimming removed 3 bases from V and 4 bases from J; junction bases left unmatched: 4. The germline gives CDR1 MGHRA, CDR2 YSYEKL. The length of the CDR3 is 15 residues.

The gene calls are TRBV5-1 and TRBJ2-1; D not resolved. The CDR3 sequence is 14 residues long. Germline V gene lookup returns CDR1 SGHRS and CDR2 YFSETQ. Trimming left V 4 bases short and J 4 bases short, with 12 bases between. The DNA of the CDR3 is TGCGCCAGCAGCCACCGGGTCCAGTACAATGAGCAGTTCTTC. Protein sequence: CASSHRVQYNEQFF.

With regard to this clonotype: This sequence may be a read error, since a much larger clone differs from it by one base. The V and J genes are TRBV28 and TRBJ1-5; a possible D gene is TRBD1 (5 bases). CDR1 and CDR2 from the germline V gene are MDHEN and SYDVKM. CDR3 length: 16 amino acids. V was pared by 1 base and J by 2 bases, with 12 bases between. CDR3: CASSLSTGGGNQPQHF. CDR3 nucleotide sequence: TGTGCCAGCAGTTTATCAACCGGGGGGGGCAATCAGCCCCAGCATTTT.

This clonotype was seen more than once but under ten times. The chain recombines TRBV28 with TRBJ2-3, with 11 bases aligning to TRBD1. The CDR3 has 16 residues. V shed 5 bases, J shed 0 bases, and the junction held 4 bases outside the gene matches. Germline-derived CDR1 and CDR2 are MDHEN and SYDVKM. This CDR3 is CASSRTGGFSTDTQYF. The CDR3, as DNA: TGTGCCAGCAGTCGGACAGGGGGCTTTAGCACAGATACGCAGTATTTT.

This clonotype was recorded many times. V and J are TRBV12-3 or TRBV12-4 and TRBJ1-1; 7 bases match TRBD1. CDR3 size: 14 residues. The ends lost 6 bases at V and 8 bases at J; junction bases unmatched: 12. The CDR3 spells CASSPTGMNLEAFF. The DNA of the CDR3 is TGTGCCAGCAGCCCGACAGGGATGAACCTGGAAGCTTTCTTT.

This clonotype was observed at least ten times. The DNA of the CDR3 is TGTGCCATCAGACCGGGACAGGGTGGTTCACCCCTCCACTTT. This codes for CAIRPGQGGSPLHF. The genes are TRBV10-3 and TRBJ1-6, with TRBD1 identical over 9 bases. Losses at the gene ends were 6 bases for V and 9 bases for J; bases not matched to a gene: 6. The CDR3 runs 14 residues. Germline V gene lookup returns CDR1 ENHRY and CDR2 SYGVKD.

This clonotype was observed at least ten times. The chain is built from TRBV27 and TRBJ1-4; D gene unclear. The CDR3 covers 13 residues. Per the germline V gene, CDR1 is MNHEY and CDR2 is SMNVEV (reference sequence). The V and J ends lost 7 bases and 3 bases respectively, with 9 bases between them. The CDR3 DNA follows: TGTGCCAGCAAGCCTGGAGCTAATGAAAAACTGTTTTTT. Its translation: CASKPGANEKLFF.

This clonotype was observed many times. The gene calls are TRBV28 and TRBJ2-5; D possibly corresponds to TRBD1 (6 bases). The CDR3 totals 16 residues. The V end was cut by 4 bases, the J end by 2 bases, with 17 bases between. Germline-derived CDR1 and CDR2 are MDHEN and SYDVKM. This CDR3 reads CASSSTQGFRQETQYF. The CDR3 DNA reads TGTGCCAGCAGTTCCACTCAGGGGTTCAGACAAGAGACCCAGTACTTC. Variable domain in full (rest from reference TRBV28 and TRBJ2-5): DVKVTQSSRYLVKRTGEKVFLECVQDMDHENMFWYRQDPGLGLRLIYFSYDVKMKEKGDIPEGYSVSREKKERFSLILESASTNQTSMYLCASSSTQGFRQETQYFGPGTRLLVL.

The chain uses TRBV11-1 and TRBJ2-1; no clear D. Trimming stripped 2 bases from V and 10 bases from J, with 9 bases between. This CDR3 is 12 amino acids long. Germline CDR1 is SGHAT and CDR2 is FQDESV (reference sequence). In DNA, the CDR3 is TGTGCCAGCAGCTTAAGGAGCACGGAGCAGTTCTTC. As protein: CASSLRSTEQFF.

This clonotype was seen at least ten times. CDR3 sequence reads: CASSLLSYEQYF. The CDR3 DNA follows: TGTGCCAGCAGCTTACTCAGTTACGAGCAGTACTTC. The chain carries TRBV28 and TRBJ2-7; D gene ambiguous. V was pared by 6 bases and J by 4 bases, with 10 bases between. The V gene's germline CDR1 is MDHEN and CDR2 SYDVKM. The CDR3 consists of 12 residues.

This clonotype has at least ten counts. The chain couples TRBV28 to TRBJ1-2; D not resolved. The length of the CDR3 is 12 residues. V was cut by 6 bases and J by 5 bases, with 10 bases left in between. Germline assignment: CDR1 MDHEN and CDR2 SYDVKM. The chain's CDR3 is CASSARLYGYTF. DNA of the CDR3: TGTGCCAGCAGCGCTAGACTGTATGGCTACACCTTC.

Regarding this clonotype: The CDR3 does not close with the conserved phenylalanine or tryptophan, likely indicating a read error. The chain is built from TRBV7-2 and TRBJ1-4; the match to TRBD1 covers 7 bases. The V gene's germline CDR1 is SGHTA and CDR2 FQGNSA. The CDR3 runs 14 residues. After removal of 1 base from V and 4 bases from J, the junction contained 0 bases not matched to a gene. The CDR3 nucleotides read TGTGCCAGCAGCTTAGACAGGGGTAATGAAAAACTGTTTCTT. It specifies CASSLDRGNEKLFL.

The table lists this clonotype with a few counts. V gene TRBV11-2 combines with J gene TRBJ2-6, with D tentatively TRBD2 (7 bases). Trimming removed 5 bases at V and 2 bases at J, with 10 bases between. The germline V gene encodes CDR1 SGHAT and CDR2 FQNNGV. CDR3 length: 15 residues. The DNA of the CDR3 is TGTGCCAGCAGCCGCGGGGGCCCTGGGGCCAACGTCCTGACTTTC. Encoded protein: CASSRGGPGANVLTF. The variable domain in full, with the rest retrieved from reference TRBV11-2 and TRBJ2-6, is EAGVAQSPRYKIIEKRQSVAFWCNPISGHATLYWYQQILGQGPKLLIQFQNNGVVDDSQLPKDRFSAERLKGVDSTLKIQPAKLEDSAVYLCASSRGGPGANVLTFGAGSRLTVL.

This clonotype was seen only once. The chain is built from TRBV30 and TRBJ2-7; 8 nucleotides match TRBD1. Trimming took 3 bases from V and 4 from J; bases not matched to a gene: 5. CDR3 size: 13 residues. From germline, CDR1 is GTSNPN and CDR2 SVGIG (reference sequence). CDR3 protein: CAWSPTGDYEQYF. DNA for the CDR3: TGTGCCTGGAGCCCGACAGGGGATTACGAGCAGTACTTC.

In its sample, this clonotype was seen a few times. The genes are TRBV7-9 and TRBJ2-7, with D possibly matching TRBD1 (6 bases). The CDR3 sequence is 14 residues long. The V and J ends lost 5 bases and 2 bases respectively, with 13 bases between them. Germline lookup yields CDR1 SEHNR and CDR2 FQNEAQ (reference sequence). This CDR3 reads CASSPGQPPYEQYF. CDR3 in DNA: TGTGCCAGCAGCCCAGGACAGCCTCCCTACGAGCAGTACTTC.

The chain combines TRBV5-1 with TRBJ2-2; D gene uncertain. Per the germline V gene, CDR1 is SGHRS and CDR2 is YFSETQ. The CDR3 has 16 amino acids. Trimming stripped 0 bases from V and 0 bases from J, with 9 bases between. The CDR3 protein is CASSLEVSSNTGELFF. DNA for the CDR3: TGCGCCAGCAGCTTGGAAGTTTCTTCGAACACCGGGGAGCTGTTTTTT. Supplemented by reference TRBV5-1 and TRBJ2-2, the full variable domain reads KAGVTQTPRYLIKTRGQQVTLSCSPISGHRSVSWYQQTPGQGLQFLFEYFSETQRNKGNFPGRFSGRQFSNSRSEMNVSTLELGDSALYLCASSLEVSSNTGELFFGEGSRLTVL.

There are many counts of this clonotype. An end of the junction differs from the germline gene, which may be a read error. The chain couples TRBV5-1 to TRBJ2-7; 9 nucleotides line up with TRBD1. Germline assignment: CDR1 SGHRS and CDR2 YFSETQ. CDR3 size: 14 residues. CDR3 sequence reads: CASSLGTGLYEQYF. In DNA, the CDR3 is TGTGCCAGCAGCTTAGGGACAGGGCTCTACGAGCAGTACTTC.

This clonotype was seen a handful of times. The rearrangement links TRBV7-9 to TRBJ2-7; 8 bases match TRBD2. With 4 bases clipped from V and 5 bases from J, the junction kept 25 bases outside the gene matches. Germline CDR1 is SEHNR and CDR2 is FQNEAQ (reference sequence). CDR3 length: 20 amino acids. The CDR3, as DNA: TGTGCCAGCAGCTCCCCATGGCCCGCAGGGGCGAGCGGGGGAAGAAACGAGCAGTACTTC. This codes for CASSSPWPAGASGGRNEQYF.

The chain employs TRBV2 and TRBJ1-4, with D possibly TRBD1 on 5 matching bases. The CDR3 has 15 residues. Germline V gene data show CDR1 as SNHLY and CDR2 as FYNNEI. V lost 6 bases and J lost 3, with 14 bases in between. CDR3 residues: CASSVGWGSNEKLFF. CDR3 bases: TGTGCCAGCAGCGTAGGATGGGGGTCTAATGAAAAACTGTTTTTT.

The chain couples TRBV27 to TRBJ2-7; no firm D call. Per the germline V gene, CDR1 is MNHEY and CDR2 is SMNVEV (reference sequence). CDR3 length: 13 residues. The germline V and J ends were trimmed by 3 bases and 0 bases, with 6 bases remaining between them. In DNA, the CDR3 is TGTGCCAGCAGTTTGACATACTCCTACGAGCAGTACTTC. It translates to CASSLTYSYEQYF.

Only a few counts were recorded for this clonotype. This sequence joins TRBV5-1 and TRBJ1-2; 7 bases fit TRBD1. Germline loops: CDR1 SGHRS, CDR2 YFSETQ. The CDR3 contains 14 residues. J was trimmed by 4 bases and V by 4 bases; bases with no gene match: 7. CDR3 protein: CASSGDSHPYGYTF. The DNA for the CDR3 is TGCGCCAGCAGCGGGGACAGCCATCCCTATGGCTACACCTTC. The full variable domain, its missing parts supplied by reference TRBV5-1 and TRBJ1-2, is KAGVTQTPRYLIKTRGQQVTLSCSPISGHRSVSWYQQTPGQGLQFLFEYFSETQRNKGNFPGRFSGRQFSNSRSEMNVSTLELGDSALYLCASSGDSHPYGYTFGSGTRLTVV.

This clonotype appeared many times. This chain connects TRBV28 to TRBJ1-6; D is ambiguous. The length of the CDR3 is 13 residues. The V and J ends lost 4 bases and 7 bases respectively, with 8 bases between them. Germline-derived CDR1 and CDR2 are MDHEN and SYDVKM. The CDR3 nucleotides read TGTGCCAGCAGTTCCTCGTTAAATTCACCCCTCCACTTT. The encoded protein is CASSSSLNSPLHF.

J is TRBJ1-4 and V is TRBV19; D is perhaps TRBD1 (5 bases). V was shortened by 1 base and J by 5 bases, with 14 bases between the two germline ends. The CDR3 loop spans 16 amino acids. Germline V gene data show CDR1 as LNHDA and CDR2 as SQIVND (reference sequence). CDR3: CASSIVLGTKNEKLFF. CDR3 bases: TGTGCCAGTAGTATAGTCCTCGGGACGAAAAATGAAAAACTGTTTTTT.

This clonotype has a handful of counts. The rearrangement joins TRBV29-1 to TRBJ1-2; D is perhaps TRBD1 (5 bases). V was clipped by 6 bases and J by 0 bases, with 23 bases between them. Germline assignment: CDR1 SQVTM and CDR2 ANQGSEA. CDR3 size: 17 residues. CDR3 protein: CSVVGDGIVGANYGYTF. CDR3 in DNA: TGCAGCGTGGTCGGGGACGGAATCGTAGGAGCTAACTATGGCTACACCTTC.

This clonotype showed up just a few times. CDR3 nucleotide sequence: TGTGCCACCAGCAGAGTAAGGCCGCGGGGTGCCGGGGAGCTGTTTTTT. Its translation is CATSRVRPRGAGELFF. The chain links TRBV15 to TRBJ2-2; D is possibly TRBD2 (6 bases). This CDR3 has 16 amino acids. The V end was cut by 1 base, the J end by 6 bases, with 15 bases between. The germline V gene encodes CDR1 LNHNV and CDR2 YYDKDF (reference sequence).